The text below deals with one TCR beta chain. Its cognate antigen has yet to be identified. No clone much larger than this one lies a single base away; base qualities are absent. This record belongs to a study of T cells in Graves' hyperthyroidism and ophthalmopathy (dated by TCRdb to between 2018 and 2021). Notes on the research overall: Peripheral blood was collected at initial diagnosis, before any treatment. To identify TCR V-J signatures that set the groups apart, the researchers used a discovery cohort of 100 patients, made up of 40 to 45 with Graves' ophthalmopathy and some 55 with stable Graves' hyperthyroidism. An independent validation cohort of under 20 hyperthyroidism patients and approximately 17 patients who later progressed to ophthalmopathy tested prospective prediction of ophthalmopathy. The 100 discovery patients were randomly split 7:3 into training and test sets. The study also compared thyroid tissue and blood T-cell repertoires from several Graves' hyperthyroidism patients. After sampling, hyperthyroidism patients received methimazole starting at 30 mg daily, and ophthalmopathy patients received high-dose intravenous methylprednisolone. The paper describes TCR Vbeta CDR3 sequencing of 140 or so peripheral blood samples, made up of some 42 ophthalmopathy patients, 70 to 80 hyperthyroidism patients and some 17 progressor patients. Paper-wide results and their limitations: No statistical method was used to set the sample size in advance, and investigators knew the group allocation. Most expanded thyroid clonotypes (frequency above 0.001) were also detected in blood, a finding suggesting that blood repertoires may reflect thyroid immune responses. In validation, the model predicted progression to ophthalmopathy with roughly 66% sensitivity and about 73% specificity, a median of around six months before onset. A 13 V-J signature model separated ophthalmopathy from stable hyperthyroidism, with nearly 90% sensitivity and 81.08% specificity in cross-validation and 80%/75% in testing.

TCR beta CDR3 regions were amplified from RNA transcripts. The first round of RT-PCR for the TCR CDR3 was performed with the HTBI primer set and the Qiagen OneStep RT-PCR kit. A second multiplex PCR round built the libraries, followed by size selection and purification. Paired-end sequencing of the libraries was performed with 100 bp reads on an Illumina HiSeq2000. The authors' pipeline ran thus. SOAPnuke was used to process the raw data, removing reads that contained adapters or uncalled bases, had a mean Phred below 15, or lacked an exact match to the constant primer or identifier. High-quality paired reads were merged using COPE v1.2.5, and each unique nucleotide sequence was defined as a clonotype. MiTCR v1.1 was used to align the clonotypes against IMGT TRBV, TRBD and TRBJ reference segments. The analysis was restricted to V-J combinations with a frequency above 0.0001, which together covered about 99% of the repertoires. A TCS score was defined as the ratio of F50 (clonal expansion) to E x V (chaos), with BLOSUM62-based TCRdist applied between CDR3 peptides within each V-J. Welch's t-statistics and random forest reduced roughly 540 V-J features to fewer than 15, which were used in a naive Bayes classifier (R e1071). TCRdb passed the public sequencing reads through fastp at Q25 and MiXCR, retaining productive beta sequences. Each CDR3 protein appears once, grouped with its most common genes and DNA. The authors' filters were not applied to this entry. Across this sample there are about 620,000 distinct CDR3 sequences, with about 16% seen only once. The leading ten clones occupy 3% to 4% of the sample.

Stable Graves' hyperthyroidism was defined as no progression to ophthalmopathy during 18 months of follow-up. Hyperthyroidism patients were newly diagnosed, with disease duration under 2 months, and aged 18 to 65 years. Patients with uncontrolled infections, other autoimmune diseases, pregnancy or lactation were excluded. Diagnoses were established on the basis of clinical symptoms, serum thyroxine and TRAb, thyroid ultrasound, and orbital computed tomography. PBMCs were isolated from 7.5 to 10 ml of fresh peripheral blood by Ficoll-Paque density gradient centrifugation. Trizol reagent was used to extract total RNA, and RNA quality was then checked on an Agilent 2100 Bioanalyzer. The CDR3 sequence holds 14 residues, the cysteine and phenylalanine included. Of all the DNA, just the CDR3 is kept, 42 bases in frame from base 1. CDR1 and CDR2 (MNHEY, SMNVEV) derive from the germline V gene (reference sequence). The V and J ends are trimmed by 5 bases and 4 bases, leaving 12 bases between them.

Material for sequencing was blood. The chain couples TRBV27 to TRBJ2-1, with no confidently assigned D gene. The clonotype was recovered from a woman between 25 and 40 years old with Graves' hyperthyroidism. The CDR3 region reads CASSARLDYNEQFF. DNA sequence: TGTGCCAGCAGTGCCCGATTGGATTACAATGAGCAGTTCTTC.